This T cell receptor beta chain is from a study of blood T cell repertoires in COVID-19. For the study at large: Samples of COVID-19 (acute and convalescent) were obtained from the United States, Italy and Spain.

Clones were sequenced by immunoSEQ multiplex PCR, and TCRdb holds only the in-frame ones, with some missing. The table shows 45,000 to 50,000 clones, with about 83% occurring only once. V was trimmed by 0 bases and J by 7 bases, leaving 9 bases between them. Per germline, CDR1 LGHNA and CDR2 YSLEER. This CDR3 is built from 14 residues. The source of this sequence is an older man in a cohort sampled during active COVID-19. V and J are TRBV4-3 and TRBJ1-4, with D perhaps TRBD1 (5 bases). The sequencing sample was made of peripheral blood. The DNA for the CDR3 is TGCGCCAGCAGCCAAGACGGGGGTGGTGAAAAACTGTTTTTT. Its protein is CASSQDGGGEKLFF.